The sequence of this T cell receptor beta chain was determined in a study of blood T cells in healthy people across ages. Study overall: Researchers report that template switching captured about one barcoded beta molecule per two T cells.

Primed by a sample-barcoded 5' primer and a J-beta primer mix, a second PCR proceeded for 7 to 11 cycles. TCRdb independently ran MiXCR on the 5' RACE reads; one entry per CDR3 protein. Of hundreds of thousands of distinct CDR3 sequences listed, around 50% are singletons. This clonotype showed up just once. The donors, aged 6 to 90, were healthy Caucasians from Russia. At least 6 million PBMCs were isolated per sample. The source of this sequence is a middle-aged man in good health. The sample taken for sequencing was blood.

The CDR3 region has the DNA TGTGCCAGCAGTTCCGAGGGACTAGCAAGAGAGACCCAGTACTTC. Residues: CASSSEGLARETQYF. V and J are TRBV28 and TRBJ2-5; 9 bases are a match to TRBD2. This CDR3 spans 15 amino acids. V lost 4 bases to trimming and J lost 4 bases; unmatched junction nucleotides: 7. Germline CDR1 MDHEN, CDR2 SYDVKM.